The rows below give T cell receptor beta chains drawn from one sample of a study of technical replicates of blood from several donors. TCRdb's table, derived via immunoSEQ multiplex PCR, lists solely in-frame clones and lacks some. Here the sample spans roughly 13,000 clones, approximately 88% being singletons. The sequenced material came from PBMCs. Every receptor here comes from a human donor in good health. CDR3s leave out the opening cysteine and the closing phenylalanine or tryptophan.

CDR3 length	V gene	J gene	CDR3 protein
13	TRBV27	TRBJ1-1	ASSPRTGASTEAF
10	TRBV2	TRBJ2-7	ASSPSDTEQY
15	TRBV28	TRBJ1-5	ASSSGQGNWVHQPQH
13	TRBV7-8	TRBJ2-7	ASSPKAQVGYEQY
17	TRBV7-9	TRBJ2-2	ASSLAYRQDSLGPGELF
11	TRBV19	TRBJ2-1	ASSIGGGGEQF
13	TRBV7-2	TRBJ2-1	ASSFGLGSRGEQF
12	TRBV7-9	TRBJ1-1	ASSPGQMNTEAF
9	TRBV5-1	TRBJ2-1	ASSIGTTSF
13	TRBV28	TRBJ2-2	ASSLEGANTGELF
12	TRBV5-5	TRBJ2-7	ASSLAGTMGEQY
12	TRBV27	TRBJ1-5	ASSLQGLNQPQH
13	TRBV27	TRBJ1-5	ASSLSGQGGQPQH
11	TRBV9	TRBJ1-2	ASSVGGDYGYT
12	TRBV7-2	TRBJ2-5	ASSSGDHQETQY
15	TRBV18	TRBJ2-6	ASSHGQIPSGANVLT
13	TRBV4-1	TRBJ1-1	ASSQEQGARTEAF
13	TRBV18	TRBJ1-3	ASSPTTGTGNTIY
12	TRBV7-3	TRBJ2-2	ASSLNGPTGELF
13	TRBV29-1	TRBJ2-7	SVKGLAGGPFEQY
14	TRBV18	TRBJ2-2	ASSRAGGPHTGELF
11	TRBV6-1	TRBJ1-1	ASRWDMNTEAF
12	TRBV28	TRBJ1-2	ASRGGGIGPGYT
11	TRBV7-6	TRBJ2-1	ASSLAAYNEQF
13	TRBV29-1	TRBJ2-1	SVETSGSSYNEQF
12	TRBV5-1	TRBJ2-5	ASSLLRGQETQY
12	TRBV5-1	TRBJ1-1	ASSLDGQGTEAF
13	TRBV5-1	TRBJ2-3	ASSLGAGAPDTQY
14	TRBV19	TRBJ2-7	ASSMETSGPYYEQY
14	TRBV7-9	TRBJ2-7	ASSTQWTATSYEQY
13	TRBV14	TRBJ2-1	ASSLFGTSGNEQF
10	TRBV2	TRBJ2-1	AQAGDNHEQF
15	TRBV11-2	TRBJ1-1	ASSTYGTGVGGTEAF
16	TRBV9	TRBJ2-7	ASSAGSSGTGASYEQY
14	TRBV7-8	TRBJ2-1	ASSFMSGRTHNEQF
16	TRBV19	TRBJ1-1	ASSIDAPRPGANTEAF